The source of this T cell receptor beta chain is a study of shared clonotypes between healthy human individuals. General study results and limits: Larger estimated richness was generally recorded for naive subsets relative to memory subsets.

Sorted-subset replicate PCRs used around 200 ng of genomic DNA. This amount corresponded to 33,000 or so T cell genomes. Sequenced by immunoSEQ multiplex PCR; TCRdb stores in-frame clones only, minus some. Here the sample spans about 800,000 clones, roughly 96% being singletons. This clone has just one count. Its specificity is unknown. As defined, naive CD8 cells were CD45RO-negative and positively selected for CCR7, with terminally differentiated effector memory CD45RA+ cells excluded. The specimen was naive CD8+ T cells sorted from blood. The clonotype originates from a man aged 30 to 39 in good health.

This CDR3 is CASRDTGTGDNTEAFF. DNA for the CDR3: TGTGCCAGCAGGGACACTGGGACAGGGGACAACACTGAAGCTTTCTTT. The chain is built from TRBV28 and TRBJ1-1; 10 positions match TRBD1. Germline-derived CDR1 and CDR2 are MDHEN and SYDVKM. The CDR3 totals 16 residues. V was clipped by 6 bases and J by 2 bases; unmatched bases: 9.